This entry concerns a single T cell receptor (beta chain). Its antigen remains unknown. The entry originates in a study of shared clonotypes between healthy human individuals. Regarding the study as a whole: Clonotypes that were shared across a handful of donors made up approximately 5% of naive CD4 clonotypes.

Sequenced by immunoSEQ multiplex PCR; TCRdb stores in-frame clones only, minus some. Among 1.6 million or so clones, around 98.5% were seen once, and the ten largest hold 0.3% to 0.45%. The CDR3 runs to 14 residues. Germline values: CDR1 MDHEN, CDR2 SYDVKM. Germline trimming cut 5 bases from V and 3 bases from J; bases unmatched to any gene: 7. The V gene is TRBV28, the J gene TRBJ2-7, with 7 positions matching TRBD1. The sequenced sample was naive CD4+ T cells sorted from blood. Subset in this sample: CD45RA+ positively selected. This clonotype was sampled from a man in his thirties or forties in good health. The CDR3 here is CASSEATGVYEQYF. The CDR3 bases are TGTGCCAGCAGTGAAGCCACAGGGGTCTACGAGCAGTACTTC.